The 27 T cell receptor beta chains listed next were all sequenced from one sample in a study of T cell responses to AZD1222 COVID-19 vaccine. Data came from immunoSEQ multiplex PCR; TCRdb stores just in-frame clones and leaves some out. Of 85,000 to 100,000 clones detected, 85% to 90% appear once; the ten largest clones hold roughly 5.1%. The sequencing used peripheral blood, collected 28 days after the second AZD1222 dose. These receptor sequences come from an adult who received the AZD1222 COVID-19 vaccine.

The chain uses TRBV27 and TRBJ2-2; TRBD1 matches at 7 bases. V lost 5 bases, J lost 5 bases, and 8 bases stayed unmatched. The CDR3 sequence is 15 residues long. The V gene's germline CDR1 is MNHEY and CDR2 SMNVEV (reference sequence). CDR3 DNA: TGTGCCAGCAGTCATCGACAGGGTACGACCGGGGAGCTGTTTTTT. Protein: CASSHRQGTTGELFF.

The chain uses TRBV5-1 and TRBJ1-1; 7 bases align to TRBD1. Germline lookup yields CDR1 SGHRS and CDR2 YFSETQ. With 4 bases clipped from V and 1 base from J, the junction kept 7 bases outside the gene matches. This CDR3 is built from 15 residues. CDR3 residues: CASSPRQGSNTEAFF. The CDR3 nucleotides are TGCGCCAGCAGCCCCCGACAGGGTTCGAACACTGAAGCTTTCTTT.

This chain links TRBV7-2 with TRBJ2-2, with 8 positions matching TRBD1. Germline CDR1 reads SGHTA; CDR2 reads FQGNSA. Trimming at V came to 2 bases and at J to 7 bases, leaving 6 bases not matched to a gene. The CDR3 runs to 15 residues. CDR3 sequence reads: CASSLSQGAIGELFF. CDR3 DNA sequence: TGTGCCAGCAGCTTAAGCCAGGGGGCGATCGGGGAGCTGTTTTTT. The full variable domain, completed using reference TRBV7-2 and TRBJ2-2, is GAGVSQSPSNKVTEKGKDVELRCDPISGHTALYWYRQSLGQGLEFLIYFQGNSAPDKSGLPSDRFSAERTGGSVSTLTIQRTQQEDSAVYLCASSLSQGAIGELFFGEGSRLTVL.

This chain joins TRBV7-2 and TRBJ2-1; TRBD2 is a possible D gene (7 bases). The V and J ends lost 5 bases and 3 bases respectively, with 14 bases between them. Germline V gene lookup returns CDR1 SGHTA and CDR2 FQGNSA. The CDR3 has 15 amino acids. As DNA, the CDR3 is TGTGCCAGCAGCGAAGGGGGGGGTAGCTACAATGAGCAGTTCTTC. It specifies CASSEGGGSYNEQFF.

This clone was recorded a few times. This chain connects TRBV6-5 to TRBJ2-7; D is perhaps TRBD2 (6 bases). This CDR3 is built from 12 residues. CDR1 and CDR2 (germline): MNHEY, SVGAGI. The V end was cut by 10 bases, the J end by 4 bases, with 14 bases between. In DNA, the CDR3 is TGTGCCATCCCCCCCGCGGGGTACGAGCAGTACTTC. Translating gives CAIPPAGYEQYF.

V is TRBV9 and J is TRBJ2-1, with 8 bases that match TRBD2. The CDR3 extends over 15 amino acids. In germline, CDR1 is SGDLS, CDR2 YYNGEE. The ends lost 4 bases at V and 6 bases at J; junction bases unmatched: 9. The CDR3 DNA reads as TGTGCCAGCAGCCCGGACCCCGGGAGGGTCAATGAGCAGTTCTTC. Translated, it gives CASSPDPGRVNEQFF. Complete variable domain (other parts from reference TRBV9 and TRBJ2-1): DSGVTQTPKHLITATGQRVTLRCSPRSGDLSVYWYQQSLDQGLQFLIQYYNGEERAKGNILERFSAQQFPDLHSELNLSSLELGDSALYFCASSPDPGRVNEQFFGPGTRLTVL.

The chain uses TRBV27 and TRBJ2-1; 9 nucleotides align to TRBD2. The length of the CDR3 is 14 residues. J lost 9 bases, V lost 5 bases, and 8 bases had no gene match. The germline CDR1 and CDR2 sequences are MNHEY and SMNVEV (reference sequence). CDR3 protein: CASSQLAGVSEQFF. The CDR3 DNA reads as TGTGCCAGCAGTCAACTAGCGGGTGTCAGTGAGCAGTTCTTC.

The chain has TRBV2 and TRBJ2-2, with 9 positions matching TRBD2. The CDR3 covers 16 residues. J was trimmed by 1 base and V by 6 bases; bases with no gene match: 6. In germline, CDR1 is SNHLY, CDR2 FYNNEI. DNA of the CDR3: TGTGCCAGCAGGGACTCTAGCGGGGTGAACACCGGGGAGCTGTTTTTT. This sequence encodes CASRDSSGVNTGELFF. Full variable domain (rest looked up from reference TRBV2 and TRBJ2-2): EPEVTQTPSHQVTQMGQEVILRCVPISNHLYFYWYRQILGQKVEFLVSFYNNEISEKSEIFDDQFSVERPDGSNFTLKIRSTKLEDSAMYFCASRDSSGVNTGELFFGEGSRLTVL.

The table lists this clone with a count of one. The CDR3 DNA sequence: TGTGCCAGCAGTTCCCAGGACAGGGTTCAGCCCCAGCATTTT. Protein: CASSSQDRVQPQHF. The V gene is TRBV28, the J gene TRBJ1-5; 8 nucleotides agree with TRBD1. Germline CDR1 and CDR2: MDHEN and SYDVKM. The CDR3 consists of 14 residues. Trimming removed 4 bases from V and 6 bases from J; junction bases left unmatched: 5.

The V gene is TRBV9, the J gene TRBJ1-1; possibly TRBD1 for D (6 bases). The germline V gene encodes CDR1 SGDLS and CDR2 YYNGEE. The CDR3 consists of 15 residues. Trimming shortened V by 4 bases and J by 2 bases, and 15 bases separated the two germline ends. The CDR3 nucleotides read TGTGCCAGCAGCCCCTATTGGACAGATAACACTGAAGCTTTCTTT. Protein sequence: CASSPYWTDNTEAFF.

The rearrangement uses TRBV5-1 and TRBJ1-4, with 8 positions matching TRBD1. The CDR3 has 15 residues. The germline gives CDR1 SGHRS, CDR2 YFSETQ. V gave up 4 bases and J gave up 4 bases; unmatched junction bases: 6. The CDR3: CASSAGTGHNEKLFF. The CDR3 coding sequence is TGCGCCAGCAGCGCCGGGACAGGCCATAATGAAAAACTGTTTTTT.

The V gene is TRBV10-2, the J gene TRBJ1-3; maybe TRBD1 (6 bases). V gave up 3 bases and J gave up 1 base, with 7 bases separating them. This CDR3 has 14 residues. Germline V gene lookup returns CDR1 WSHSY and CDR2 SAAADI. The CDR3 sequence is CASSDRGSGNTIYF. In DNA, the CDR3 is TGCGCCAGCAGTGATAGGGGGTCTGGAAACACCATATATTTT.

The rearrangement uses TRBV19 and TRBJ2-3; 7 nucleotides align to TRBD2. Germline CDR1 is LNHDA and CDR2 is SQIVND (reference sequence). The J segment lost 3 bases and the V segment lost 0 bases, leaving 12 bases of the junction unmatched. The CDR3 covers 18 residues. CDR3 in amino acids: CASSIDPPSGVGTDTQYF. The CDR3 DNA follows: TGTGCCAGTAGTATAGATCCCCCCAGCGGGGTGGGGACAGATACGCAGTATTTT.

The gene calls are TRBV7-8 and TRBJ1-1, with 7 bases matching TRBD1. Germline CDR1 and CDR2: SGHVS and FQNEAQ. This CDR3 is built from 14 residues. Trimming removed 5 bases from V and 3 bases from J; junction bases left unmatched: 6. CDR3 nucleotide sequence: TGTGCCAGCAGCACCCAGGGGGGGGACACTGAAGCTTTCTTT. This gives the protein CASSTQGGDTEAFF.

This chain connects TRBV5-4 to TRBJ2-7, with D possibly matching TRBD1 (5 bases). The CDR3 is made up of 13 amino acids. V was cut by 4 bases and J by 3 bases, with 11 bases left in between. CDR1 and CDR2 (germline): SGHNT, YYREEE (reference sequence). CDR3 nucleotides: TGTGCCAGCAGCCCGTCCCAGGGCTACGAGCAGTACTTC. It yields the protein CASSPSQGYEQYF.

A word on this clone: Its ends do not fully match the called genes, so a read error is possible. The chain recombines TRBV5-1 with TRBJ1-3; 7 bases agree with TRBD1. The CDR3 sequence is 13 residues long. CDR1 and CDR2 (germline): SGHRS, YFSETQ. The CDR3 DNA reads TGCGCCAGCAGCTTGGCCCAGACAGGGCCTTTGGATTTT. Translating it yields CASSLAQTGPLDF.

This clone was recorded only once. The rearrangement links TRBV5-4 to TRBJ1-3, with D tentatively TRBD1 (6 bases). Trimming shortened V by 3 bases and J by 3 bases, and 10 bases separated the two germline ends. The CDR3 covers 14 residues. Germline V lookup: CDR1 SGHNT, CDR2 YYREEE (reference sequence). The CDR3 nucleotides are TGTGCCAGCAGCTCAAGGACAGATGGAAACACCATATATTTT. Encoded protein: CASSSRTDGNTIYF.

CDR3 DNA sequence: TGTGCCACCAGCAGGGACAGGGGGCGATATGGCTACACCTTC. This codes for CATSRDRGRYGYTF. The chain couples TRBV15 to TRBJ1-2, with 11 bases fitting TRBD1. The CDR3 is 14 residues long. The V gene end was trimmed by 3 bases and the J gene end by 5 bases; junction bases not matched to a gene: 2. Germline CDR1 and CDR2: LNHNV and YYDKDF (reference sequence).

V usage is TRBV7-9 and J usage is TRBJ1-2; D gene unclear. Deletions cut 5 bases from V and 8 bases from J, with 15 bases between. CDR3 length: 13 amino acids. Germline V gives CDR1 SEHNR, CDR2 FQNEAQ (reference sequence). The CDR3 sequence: CASSIQGSGGYTF. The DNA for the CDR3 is TGTGCCAGCAGCATACAAGGCTCAGGAGGCTACACCTTC.

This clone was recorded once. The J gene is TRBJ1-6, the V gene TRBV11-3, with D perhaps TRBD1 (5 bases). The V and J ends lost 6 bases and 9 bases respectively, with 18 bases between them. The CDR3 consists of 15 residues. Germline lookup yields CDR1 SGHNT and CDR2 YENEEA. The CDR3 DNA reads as TGTGCCAGCAGACAAAATTACCCAGGGCTTTCACCCCTCCACTTT. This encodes CASRQNYPGLSPLHF.

The CDR3 nucleotides read TGTGCCAGCAGTTTATCGCGGGGGTTTGGCTACACCTTC. Protein product: CASSLSRGFGYTF. The rearrangement joins TRBV27 to TRBJ1-2, with TRBD1 as a possible D gene (5 bases). Trimming took off 0 bases at V and 7 bases at J, with 9 bases between the two ends. The CDR3 covers 13 residues. CDR1 is MNHEY, CDR2 SMNVEV, per germline (reference sequence).

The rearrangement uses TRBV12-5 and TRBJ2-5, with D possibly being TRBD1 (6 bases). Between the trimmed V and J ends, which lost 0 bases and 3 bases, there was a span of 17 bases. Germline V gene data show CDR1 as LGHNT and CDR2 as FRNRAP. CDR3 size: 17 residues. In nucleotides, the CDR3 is TGTGCTAGTGGTTTGGTACAGGGTGGCTCGGTAGAAGAGACCCAGTACTTC. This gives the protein CASGLVQGGSVEETQYF.

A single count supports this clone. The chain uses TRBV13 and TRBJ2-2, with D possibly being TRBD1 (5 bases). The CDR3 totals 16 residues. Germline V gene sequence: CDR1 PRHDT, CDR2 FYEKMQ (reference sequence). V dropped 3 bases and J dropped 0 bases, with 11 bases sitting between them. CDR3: CASSFRAGANTGELFF. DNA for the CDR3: TGTGCCAGCAGCTTCAGGGCAGGCGCGAACACCGGGGAGCTGTTTTTT.

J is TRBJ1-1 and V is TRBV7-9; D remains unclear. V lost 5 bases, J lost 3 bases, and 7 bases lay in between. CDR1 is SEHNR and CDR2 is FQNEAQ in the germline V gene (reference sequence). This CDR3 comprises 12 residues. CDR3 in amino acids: CASSTQHTEAFF. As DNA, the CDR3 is TGTGCCAGCAGCACGCAACACACTGAAGCTTTCTTT.

The CDR3 sequence: CASGEGTGEAFF. The CDR3 DNA is TGTGCCAGCGGAGAGGGGACAGGGGAAGCTTTCTTT. The chain employs TRBV3-1 (or the pseudogene TRBV3-2) and TRBJ1-1; TRBD1 matches at 9 bases. Germline lookup yields CDR1 LGHDT and CDR2 YNNKEL (reference sequence). J gave up 8 bases and V 8 bases, and 6 bases lay outside the gene matches. There are 12 residues in the CDR3.

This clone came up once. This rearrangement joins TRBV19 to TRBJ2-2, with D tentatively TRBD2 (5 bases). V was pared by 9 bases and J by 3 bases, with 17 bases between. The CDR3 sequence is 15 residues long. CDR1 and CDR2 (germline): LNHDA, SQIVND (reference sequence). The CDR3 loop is CASISEEAYTGELFF. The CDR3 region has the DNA TGTGCCAGCATCTCCGAGGAGGCGTACACCGGGGAGCTGTTTTTT. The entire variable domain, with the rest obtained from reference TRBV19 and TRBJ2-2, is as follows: DGGITQSPKYLFRKEGQNVTLSCEQNLNHDAMYWYRQDPGQGLRLIYYSQIVNDFQKGDIAEGYSVSREKKESFPLTVTSAQKNPTAFYLCASISEEAYTGELFFGEGSRLTVL.

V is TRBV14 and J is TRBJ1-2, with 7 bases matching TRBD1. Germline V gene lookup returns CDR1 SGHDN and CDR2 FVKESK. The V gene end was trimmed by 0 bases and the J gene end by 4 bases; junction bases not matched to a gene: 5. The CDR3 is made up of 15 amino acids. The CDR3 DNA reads TGTGCCAGCAGCCAAGACGACAGGGCTGGCTATGGCTACACCTTC. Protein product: CASSQDDRAGYGYTF.